The rows below give T cell receptor beta chains drawn from one sample of a study of CD8 T cells in ankylosing spondylitis. TCRdb processed the 5' RACE reads anew with MiXCR; each CDR3 protein has one entry. The table has around 770,000 distinct CDR3 sequences, 12% seen once. The sequenced sample was blood, either unsorted or a sorted T cell fraction (not recorded which). These receptors were obtained from a male donor with ankylosing spondylitis. The CDR3 runs from the conserved cysteine through the conserved F or W. The D gene is left open where the match is weak. Size tells how often a clone was seen (once, few, many) or the class of an expanded clone, and some rows leave it out.

V: TRBV20-1; J: TRBJ2-7; size: many; D: -; DNA: TGCAGCGCCCGAGGGGGAATCTACGAGCAGTACTTC; CDR3: CSARGGIYEQYF
V: TRBV6-1; J: TRBJ1-2; size: -; D: -; DNA: TGTGCCAGCAGTAGAGACAGAACCTTCTATGGCTACACCTTC; CDR3: CASSRDRTFYGYTF
V: TRBV10-2; J: TRBJ2-7; size: -; D: TRBD2; DNA: TGCGCCAGCAGGGGGGGGACTAGCGGGGGCTACGAGCAGTACTTC; CDR3: CASRGGTSGGYEQYF
V: TRBV20-1; J: TRBJ2-3; size: -; D: -; DNA: TGCAGTCCAGTAGGAAGGGCAGATACGCAGTATTTT; CDR3: CSPVGRADTQYF
V: TRBV20-1; J: TRBJ2-7; size: few; D: -; DNA: TGCAGTGCTAGCGTACAGGCCTACGAGCAGTACTTC; CDR3: CSASVQAYEQYF
V: TRBV20-1; J: TRBJ1-2; size: -; D: -; DNA: TGCAGTGCTAGAACAGTGACTGGCTACACCTTC; CDR3: CSARTVTGYTF
V: TRBV5-1; J: TRBJ1-3; size: few; D: TRBD1; DNA: TGCGCCAGCAGCTTGGGAGGGACAGACGGAAACACCATATATTTT; CDR3: CASSLGGTDGNTIYF
V: TRBV5-1; J: TRBJ2-7; size: -; D: -; DNA: TGCGCCAGCAGCTTGTTGGGAGAACCCTTTACGGAGCAGTACTTC; CDR3: CASSLLGEPFTEQYF
V: TRBV6-6; J: TRBJ1-1; size: -; D: -; DNA: TGTGCCAGCAGGTCAGGGACCTCAGCTTTCTTT; CDR3: CASRSGTSAFF
V: TRBV7-9; J: TRBJ2-7; size: few; D: -; DNA: TGTGCCAGCAGCTCCCCCGGGAGCAGAAGCTCCTACGAGCAGTACTTC; CDR3: CASSSPGSRSSYEQYF
V: TRBV20-1; J: TRBJ2-3; size: few; D: -; DNA: TGCAGTGCCCCAGACCGGAGCGTGGGAGCAGATACGCAGTATTTT; CDR3: CSAPDRSVGADTQYF
V: TRBV20-1; J: TRBJ2-3; size: many; D: -; DNA: TGCAGTGCCCCGATGGGGCATACGCAGTATTTT; CDR3: CSAPMGHTQYF
V: TRBV9; J: TRBJ1-2; size: -; D: -; DNA: TGTGCCAGCAGCTACAGGGTTAATTATGGCTACACCTTC; CDR3: CASSYRVNYGYTF
V: TRBV12-3/TRBV12-4; J: TRBJ2-7; size: few; D: -; DNA: TGTGCCAGCAGTTTCCGGACAGAATCCTACGAGCAGTACTTC; CDR3: CASSFRTESYEQYF
V: TRBV4-3; J: TRBJ2-1; size: -; D: -; DNA: TGCGCCAGCAGCCGAGGAGCCGCGGGCAACTCCTACAATGAGCAGTTCTTC; CDR3: CASSRGAAGNSYNEQFF
V: TRBV21-1; J: TRBJ2-3; size: -; D: -; DNA: TGTGCCAGCAACGAGGAGGGGGGAAGCACAGATACGCAGTATTTT; CDR3: CASNEEGGSTDTQYF
V: TRBV18; J: TRBJ1-6; size: few; D: -; DNA: TGTGCCAGCTCACCAATCCCCACTAATTCACCCCTCCACTTT; CDR3: CASSPIPTNSPLHF
V: TRBV6-2/TRBV6-3; J: TRBJ2-7; size: many; D: -; DNA: TGTGCCAGCAGACAGGGATACGAGCAGTACTTC; CDR3: CASRQGYEQYF
V: TRBV7-9; J: TRBJ2-7; size: few; D: TRBD2; DNA: TGTGCCAGCAGGCCGGGACTAGGGCTCTACGAGCAGTACTTC; CDR3: CASRPGLGLYEQYF
V: TRBV6-5; J: TRBJ1-2; size: -; D: -; DNA: TGTGCCAGCAGTTACGGGGTTGCCGGGGTGGGCCTCTATGGCTACACCTTC; CDR3: CASSYGVAGVGLYGYTF
V: TRBV4-2; J: TRBJ2-5; size: few; D: TRBD2; DNA: TGTGCCAGCAGCCCGGGACTAGCGGGGTACATCGGAGAGACCCAGTACTTC; CDR3: CASSPGLAGYIGETQYF
V: TRBV7-9; J: TRBJ1-5; size: -; D: -; DNA: TGTGCCAGCAGCTTCGGAAGGCACCATCAGCCCCAGCATTTT; CDR3: CASSFGRHHQPQHF
V: TRBV29-1; J: TRBJ2-1; size: many; D: TRBD2; DNA: TGCAGCGTTGACGGGAGGGCCGTTGAGCAGTTCTTC; CDR3: CSVDGRAVEQFF
V: TRBV15; J: TRBJ2-1; size: -; D: -; DNA: TGTGCCACCAGCACCTCCAGGGCCAACAATGAGCAGTTCTTC; CDR3: CATSTSRANNEQFF
V: TRBV7-6; J: TRBJ2-7; size: few; D: TRBD2; DNA: TGTGCCAGCAGCCTCCGACTAGCTCGATCCCAGTACTTC; CDR3: CASSLRLARSQYF
V: TRBV7-2; J: TRBJ2-2; size: many; D: -; DNA: TGTGCCAGCAGCTCCCGGGGCGGGGAGCTGTTTTTT; CDR3: CASSSRGGELFF
V: TRBV7-2; J: TRBJ1-3; size: -; D: TRBD1; DNA: TGTGCCAGCAGCGCCACAGGGGGAGGAAACACCATATATTTT; CDR3: CASSATGGGNTIYF
V: TRBV6-5; J: TRBJ2-2; size: few; D: -; DNA: TGTGCCAGCAGATTACGACCCCCTGAGGGGGAGCTGTTTTTT; CDR3: CASRLRPPEGELFF
V: TRBV4-3; J: TRBJ1-3; size: few; D: -; DNA: TGCGCCAGCAGCCAAGATCTGGCCTCTGGAAACACCATATATTTT; CDR3: CASSQDLASGNTIYF
V: TRBV7-3; J: TRBJ2-1; size: -; D: -; DNA: TGTGCCAGCAGTTTCGGCGCTAACAATGAGCAGTTCTTC; CDR3: CASSFGANNEQFF
V: TRBV4-2; J: TRBJ1-5; size: -; D: TRBD1; DNA: TGTGCCAGCAGCTATGGGGTGCAGGGGGTCCAGCCCCAGCATTTT; CDR3: CASSYGVQGVQPQHF
V: TRBV10-3; J: TRBJ1-1; size: few; D: -; DNA: TGTGCCATCAGTGAGTCGAATCGCGGCACTGAAGCTTTCTTT; CDR3: CAISESNRGTEAFF
V: TRBV20-1; J: TRBJ2-7; size: few; D: TRBD2; DNA: TGCAGTGTAGGGCGGGAGTGGGGCGAGCAGTACTTC; CDR3: CSVGREWGEQYF
V: TRBV7-8; J: TRBJ1-4; size: -; D: -; DNA: TGTGCCAGCAGCTTAGTCCCAGGGGCAACTAATGAAAAACTGTTTTTT; CDR3: CASSLVPGATNEKLFF
V: TRBV20-1; J: TRBJ2-7; size: -; D: -; DNA: TGCAGTGCTAGCGATCTGCGGGGGCCCTACGAGCAGTACTTC; CDR3: CSASDLRGPYEQYF
V: TRBV28; J: TRBJ2-1; size: few; D: -; DNA: TGTGCCAGCAGACATCGTGCGGGGAACCCCTACAATGAGCAGTTCTTC; CDR3: CASRHRAGNPYNEQFF
V: TRBV6-5; J: TRBJ2-7; size: -; D: -; DNA: TGTGCCAGCTGGAAGGTCCCCCGCGAGCAGTACTTC; CDR3: CASWKVPREQYF
V: TRBV5-1; J: TRBJ2-7; size: -; D: -; DNA: TGCGCCAGTACGGGGAGTAACTCCTACGAGCAGTACTTC; CDR3: CASTGSNSYEQYF
V: TRBV3-1; J: TRBJ2-3; size: few; D: -; DNA: TGTGCCAGCAGCCCAGCACTAGGGGGAGATACAGATACGCAGTATTTT; CDR3: CASSPALGGDTDTQYF
V: TRBV5-1; J: TRBJ2-1; size: few; D: TRBD1; DNA: TGCGCCAGCAGCGGGGGACAGAGCTCCTACAATGAGCAGTTCTTC; CDR3: CASSGGQSSYNEQFF
V: TRBV27; J: TRBJ2-5; size: few; D: TRBD1; DNA: TGTGCCAGCAGGGCATGGGACAGACAAGAGACCCAGTACTTC; CDR3: CASRAWDRQETQYF
V: TRBV13; J: TRBJ2-3; size: few; D: -; DNA: TGTGCCAGCAGCTTAGGACGCGGGCCAGAAGGCACAGATACGCAGTATTTT; CDR3: CASSLGRGPEGTDTQYF
V: TRBV20-1; J: TRBJ1-5; size: many; D: -; DNA: TGCAGTGCTAGAGATTCACGGAGTAACAATCAGCCCCAGCATTTT; CDR3: CSARDSRSNNQPQHF
V: TRBV7-2; J: TRBJ2-7; size: -; D: -; DNA: TGTGCCAGCAGCTTAGTAGGGTTGGGATCCTACGAGCAGTACTTC; CDR3: CASSLVGLGSYEQYF
V: TRBV12-3/TRBV12-4; J: TRBJ1-2; size: few; D: -; DNA: TGTGCCAGCAGTTTTCGATACTATGGCTACACCTTC; CDR3: CASSFRYYGYTF
V: TRBV20-1; J: TRBJ2-1; size: few; D: TRBD2; DNA: TGCAGTGCTAGTATGACTAGCGGGAGCTCCTACAATGAGCAGTTCTTC; CDR3: CSASMTSGSSYNEQFF
V: TRBV20-1; J: TRBJ2-1; size: many; D: -; DNA: TGCAGTGCCAAGACAGGGAGGGGGTACAATGAGCAGTTCTTC; CDR3: CSAKTGRGYNEQFF
V: TRBV6-2/TRBV6-3; J: TRBJ1-1; size: -; D: -; DNA: TGTGCCAGCAGAAAAAGTTTGGGAAAGGTCAGCACTGAAGCTTTCTTT; CDR3: CASRKSLGKVSTEAFF
V: TRBV20-1; J: TRBJ2-7; size: few; D: -; DNA: TGCAGTGCTAGAGTGGGTCCTAGCTCCTACGAGCAGTACTTC; CDR3: CSARVGPSSYEQYF
V: TRBV4-3; J: TRBJ1-3; size: few; D: -; DNA: TGCGCCAGCAGCCAAGATTCTGTCTCTGGAAACACCATATATTTT; CDR3: CASSQDSVSGNTIYF
V: TRBV29-1; J: TRBJ2-1; size: few; D: TRBD2; DNA: TGCAGCGCGATCGCCCTAGCGGGAGCTTACAATGAGCAGTTCTTC; CDR3: CSAIALAGAYNEQFF
V: TRBV10-3; J: TRBJ2-5; size: many; D: TRBD2; DNA: TGTGCCATCAGTGAGGAAGCGGGAGTGGGGGAGACCCAGTACTTC; CDR3: CAISEEAGVGETQYF
V: TRBV4-3; J: TRBJ2-1; size: few; D: -; DNA: TGCGCCAGCAGCCAAGATCCTCGTGGGCGCTCCTACAATGAGCAGTTCTTC; CDR3: CASSQDPRGRSYNEQFF
V: TRBV4-2; J: TRBJ2-7; size: many; D: -; DNA: TGTGCCAGCAGCCAAGAGAAGTGGCACACCGAGCAGTACTTC; CDR3: CASSQEKWHTEQYF
V: TRBV7-9; J: TRBJ2-7; size: few; D: TRBD1; DNA: TGTGCCAGCAGCTCGTGGGACAGGGAATACGAGCAGTACTTC; CDR3: CASSSWDREYEQYF
V: TRBV5-1; J: TRBJ2-7; size: few; D: -; DNA: TGCGCCAGCAGCTTGGGACCTAGCCCGAGCTCCTACGAGCAGTACTTC; CDR3: CASSLGPSPSSYEQYF
V: TRBV20-1; J: TRBJ2-5; size: many; D: -; DNA: TGCAGTGCTAACGCGTTACAAGAGACCCAGTACTTC; CDR3: CSANALQETQYF
V: TRBV7-2; J: TRBJ2-5; size: -; D: TRBD2; DNA: TGTGCCAGCACCCTGGGGTGGCTAGCGGGCCCCAAGACCCAGTACTTC; CDR3: CASTLGWLAGPKTQYF